This T cell receptor (beta chain) is drawn from a study of blood T cell repertoires in COVID-19. Across the study: PBMCs, B-cell-depleted T cells, or T cells were the source of the cDNA or gDNA that made up the material.

Researchers sorted participants into cohorts using their self-reported clinical history. CDR1 and CDR2 (germline): LGHDT, YNNKEL (reference sequence). This CDR3 is built from 15 residues. V lost 3 bases and J 4 bases, leaving 15 bases between the germline ends. The authors' processing: Cell counts per sample came from amplifying reference gene primers. Sequencing used immunoSEQ multiplex PCR; TCRdb keeps in-frame clones, though not all of them. V, J and clone size reflect that table, while D and trimming were determined from the DNA. Of hundreds of thousands of clones listed, 65% to 90% are singletons.

This TCR was recovered from a woman aged 45-65 years with acute COVID-19. The chain uses TRBV3-1 (or the pseudogene TRBV3-2) and TRBJ1-2; D may be TRBD1 (6 bases). What was sequenced was PBMCs or T cells enriched from blood (not recorded which). CDR3 bases: TGTGCCAGCAGCCAGGGGGCAGGCGGTATCTATGGCTACACCTTC. Translation: CASSQGAGGIYGYTF.